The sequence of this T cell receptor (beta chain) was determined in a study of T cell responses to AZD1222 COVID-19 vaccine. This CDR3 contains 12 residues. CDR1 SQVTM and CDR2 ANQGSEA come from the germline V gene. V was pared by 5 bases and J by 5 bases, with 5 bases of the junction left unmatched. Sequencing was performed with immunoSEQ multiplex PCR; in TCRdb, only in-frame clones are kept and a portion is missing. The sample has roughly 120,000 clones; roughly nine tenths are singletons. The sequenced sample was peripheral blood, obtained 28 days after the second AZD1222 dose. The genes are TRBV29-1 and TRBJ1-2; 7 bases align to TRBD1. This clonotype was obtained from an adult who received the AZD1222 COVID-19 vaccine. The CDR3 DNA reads TGCAGCGTTAGCGGGACAGAATATGGCTACACCTTC. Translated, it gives CSVSGTEYGYTF.